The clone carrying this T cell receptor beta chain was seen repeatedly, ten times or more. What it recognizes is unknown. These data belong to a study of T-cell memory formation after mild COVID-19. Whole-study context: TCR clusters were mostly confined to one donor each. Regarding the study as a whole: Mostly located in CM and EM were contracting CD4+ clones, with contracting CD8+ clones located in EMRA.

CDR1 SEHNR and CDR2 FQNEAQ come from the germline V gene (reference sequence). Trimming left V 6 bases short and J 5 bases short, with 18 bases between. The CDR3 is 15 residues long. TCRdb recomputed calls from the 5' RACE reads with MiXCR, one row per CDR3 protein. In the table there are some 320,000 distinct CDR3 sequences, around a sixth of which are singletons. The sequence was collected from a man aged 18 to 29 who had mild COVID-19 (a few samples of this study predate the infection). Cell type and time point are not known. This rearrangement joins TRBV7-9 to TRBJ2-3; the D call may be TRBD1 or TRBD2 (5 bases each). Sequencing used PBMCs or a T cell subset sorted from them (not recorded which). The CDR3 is CASRANPGRVDTQYF. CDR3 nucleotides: TGTGCCAGCAGAGCAAACCCGGGGCGGGTAGATACGCAGTATTTT. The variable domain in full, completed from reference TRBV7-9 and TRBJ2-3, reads DTGVSQNPRHKITKRGQNVTFRCDPISEHNRLYWYRQTLGQGPEFLTYFQNEAQLEKSRLLSDRFSAERPKGSFSTLEIQRTEQGDSAMYLCASRANPGRVDTQYFGPGTRLTVL.